This T cell receptor beta chain was captured in a study of blood T cells in healthy people across ages. General study results and limits: Both higher diversity and more naive CD4+ cells marked long-lived donors when set against aged donors. TCR beta diversity, measured per million T cells, fell in a roughly linear way with age.

V was clipped by 6 bases and J by 1 base, with 15 bases between them. CDR3 length: 15 residues. As to this clonotype: Its antigen is currently unknown.

It was with a sample-barcoded 5' primer and a J-beta primer mix that a second PCR of about 6 to 12 cycles was run. Through a template-switch adaptor with 12 random nucleotides, each cDNA molecule received a tag. CDR3-containing paired-end reads numbered at least 2.5 million in each sample. One entry per CDR3 protein, called by TCRdb with MiXCR from the 5' RACE reads. Of around 900,000 distinct CDR3 sequences listed, 29% are singletons. The TCR sequence derives from a woman older than 75 in good health. V usage is TRBV12-3 or TRBV12-4 and J usage is TRBJ1-1, with D perhaps TRBD1 (5 bases). The sequenced sample consisted of blood. The CDR3, as DNA: TGTGCCAGCAGAATCAGGACACCGCAGAACACTGAAGCTTTCTTT. Translating gives CASRIRTPQNTEAFF.